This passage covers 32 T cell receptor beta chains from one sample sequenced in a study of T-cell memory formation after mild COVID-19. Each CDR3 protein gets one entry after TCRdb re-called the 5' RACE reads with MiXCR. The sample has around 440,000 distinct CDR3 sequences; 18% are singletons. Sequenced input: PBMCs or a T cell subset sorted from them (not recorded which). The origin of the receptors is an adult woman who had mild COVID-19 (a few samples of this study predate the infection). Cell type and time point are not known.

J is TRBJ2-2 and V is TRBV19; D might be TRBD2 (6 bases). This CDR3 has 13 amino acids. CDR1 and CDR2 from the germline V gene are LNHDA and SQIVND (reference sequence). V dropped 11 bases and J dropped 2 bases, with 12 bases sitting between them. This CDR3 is CAGQTSNTGELFF. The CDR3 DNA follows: TGTGCCGGCCAGACTAGTAACACCGGGGAGCTGTTTTTT.

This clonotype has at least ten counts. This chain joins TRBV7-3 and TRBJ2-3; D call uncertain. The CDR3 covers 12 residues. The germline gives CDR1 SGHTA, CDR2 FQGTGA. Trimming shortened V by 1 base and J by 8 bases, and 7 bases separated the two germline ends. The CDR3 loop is CASSLSLGTQYF. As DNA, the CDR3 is TGTGCCAGCAGCTTAAGTCTGGGTACGCAGTATTTT.

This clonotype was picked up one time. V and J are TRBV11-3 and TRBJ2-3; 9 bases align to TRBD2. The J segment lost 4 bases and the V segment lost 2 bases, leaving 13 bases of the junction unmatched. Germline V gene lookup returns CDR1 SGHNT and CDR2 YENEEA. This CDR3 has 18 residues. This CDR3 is CASSLPWGSGRGSDTQYF. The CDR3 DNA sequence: TGTGCCAGCAGCTTACCGTGGGGTAGCGGGAGAGGCTCAGATACGCAGTATTTT.

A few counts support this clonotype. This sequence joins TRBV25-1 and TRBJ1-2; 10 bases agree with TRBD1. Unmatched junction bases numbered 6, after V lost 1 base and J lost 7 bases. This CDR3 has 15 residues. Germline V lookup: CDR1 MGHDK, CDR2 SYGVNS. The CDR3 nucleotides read TGTGCCAGCAGTGAATCGGGAGGGACAGGGGCTGGCTACACCTTC. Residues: CASSESGGTGAGYTF.

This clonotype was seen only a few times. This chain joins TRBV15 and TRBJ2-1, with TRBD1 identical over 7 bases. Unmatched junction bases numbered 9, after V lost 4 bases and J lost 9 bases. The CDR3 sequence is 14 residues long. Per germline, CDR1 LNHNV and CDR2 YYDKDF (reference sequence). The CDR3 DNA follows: TGTGCCACCAGCACATACAGGGGTAGGACTGAGCAGTTCTTC. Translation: CATSTYRGRTEQFF.

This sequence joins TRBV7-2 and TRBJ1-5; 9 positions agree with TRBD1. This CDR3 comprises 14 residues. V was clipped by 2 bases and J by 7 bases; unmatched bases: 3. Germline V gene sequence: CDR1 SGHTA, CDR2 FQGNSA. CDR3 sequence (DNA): TGTGCCAGCAGCTTACGACAGGGGGACCAGCCCCAGCATTTT. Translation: CASSLRQGDQPQHF.

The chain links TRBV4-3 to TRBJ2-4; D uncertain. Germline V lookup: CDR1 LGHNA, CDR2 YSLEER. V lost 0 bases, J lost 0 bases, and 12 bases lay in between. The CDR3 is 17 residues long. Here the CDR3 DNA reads TGCGCCAGCAGCCAAGACGGATCACGCCGAGCCAAAAACATTCAGTACTTC. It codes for CASSQDGSRRAKNIQYF.

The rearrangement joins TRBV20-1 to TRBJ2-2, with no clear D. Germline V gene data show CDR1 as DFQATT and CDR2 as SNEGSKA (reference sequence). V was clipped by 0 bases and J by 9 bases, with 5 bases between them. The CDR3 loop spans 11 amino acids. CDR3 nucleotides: TGCAGTGCTAGAGATCAACGGGAGCTGTTTTTT. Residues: CSARDQRELFF.

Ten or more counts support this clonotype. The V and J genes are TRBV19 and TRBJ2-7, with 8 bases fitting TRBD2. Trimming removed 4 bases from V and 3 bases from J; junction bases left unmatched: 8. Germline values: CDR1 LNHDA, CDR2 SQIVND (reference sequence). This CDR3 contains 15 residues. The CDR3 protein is CASSTIAGPNYEQYF. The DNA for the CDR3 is TGTGCCAGTAGTACAATAGCGGGACCCAACTACGAGCAGTACTTC.

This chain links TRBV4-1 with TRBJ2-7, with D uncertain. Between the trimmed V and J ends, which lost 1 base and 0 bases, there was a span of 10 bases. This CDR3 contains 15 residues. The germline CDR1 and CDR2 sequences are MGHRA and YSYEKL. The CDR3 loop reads CASSQAPKVSYEQYF. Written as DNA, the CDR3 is TGCGCCAGCAGCCAAGCGCCCAAGGTCTCCTACGAGCAGTACTTC.

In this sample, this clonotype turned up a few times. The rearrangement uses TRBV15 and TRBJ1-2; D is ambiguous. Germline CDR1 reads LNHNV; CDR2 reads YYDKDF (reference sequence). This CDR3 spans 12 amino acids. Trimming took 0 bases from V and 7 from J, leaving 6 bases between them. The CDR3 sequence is CATSREFSGYTF. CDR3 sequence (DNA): TGTGCCACCAGCAGAGAGTTCTCTGGCTACACCTTC.

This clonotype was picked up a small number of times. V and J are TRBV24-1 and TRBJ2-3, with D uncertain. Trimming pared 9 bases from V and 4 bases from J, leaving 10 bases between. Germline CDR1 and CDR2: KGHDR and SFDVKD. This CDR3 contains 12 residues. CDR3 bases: TGTGCCACCGGTAACGGGCCAGATACGCAGTATTTT. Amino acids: CATGNGPDTQYF.

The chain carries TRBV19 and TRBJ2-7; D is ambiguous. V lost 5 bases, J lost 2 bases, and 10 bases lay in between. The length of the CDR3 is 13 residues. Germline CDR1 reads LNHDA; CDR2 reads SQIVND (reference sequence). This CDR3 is CASSPGETYEQYF. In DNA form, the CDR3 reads TGTGCCAGTAGTCCTGGGGAAACCTACGAGCAGTACTTC.

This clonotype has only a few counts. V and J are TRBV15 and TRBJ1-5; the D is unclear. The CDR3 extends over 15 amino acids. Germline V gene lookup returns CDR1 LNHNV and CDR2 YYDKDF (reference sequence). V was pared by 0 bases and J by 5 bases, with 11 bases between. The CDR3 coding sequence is TGTGCCACCAGCAGAGATCAGATGGGCGATCAGCCCCAGCATTTT. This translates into CATSRDQMGDQPQHF.

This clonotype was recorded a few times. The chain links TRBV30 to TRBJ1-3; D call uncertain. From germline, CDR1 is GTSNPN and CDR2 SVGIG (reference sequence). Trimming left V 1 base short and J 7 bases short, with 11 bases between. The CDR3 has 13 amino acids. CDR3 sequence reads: CAWSAQLVNTIYF. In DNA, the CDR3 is TGTGCCTGGAGTGCCCAACTGGTCAACACCATATATTTT.

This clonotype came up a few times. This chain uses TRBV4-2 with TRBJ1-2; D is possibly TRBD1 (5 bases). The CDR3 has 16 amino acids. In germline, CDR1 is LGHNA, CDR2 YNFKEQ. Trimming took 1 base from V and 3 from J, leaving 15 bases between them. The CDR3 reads CASSQAGVTGDYGYTF. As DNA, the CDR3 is TGTGCCAGCAGCCAAGCGGGGGTCACCGGAGACTATGGCTACACCTTC.

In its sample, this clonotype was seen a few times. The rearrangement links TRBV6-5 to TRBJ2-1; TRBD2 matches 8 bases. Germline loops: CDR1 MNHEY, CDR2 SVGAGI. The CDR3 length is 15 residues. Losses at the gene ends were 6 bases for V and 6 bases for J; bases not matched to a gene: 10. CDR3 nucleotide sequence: TGTGCCAGCAGGCACCTAGCGGGTGGGATCAATGAGCAGTTCTTC. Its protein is CASRHLAGGINEQFF.

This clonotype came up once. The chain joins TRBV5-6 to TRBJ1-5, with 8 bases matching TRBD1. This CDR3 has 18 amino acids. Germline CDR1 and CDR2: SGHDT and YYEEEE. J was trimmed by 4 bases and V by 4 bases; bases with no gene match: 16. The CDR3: CASSRPRTGPPKNQPQHF. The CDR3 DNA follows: TGTGCCAGCAGCCGTCCTAGGACAGGGCCACCAAAGAATCAGCCCCAGCATTTT. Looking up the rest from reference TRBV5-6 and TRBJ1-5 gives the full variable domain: DAGVTQSPTHLIKTRGQQVTLRCSPKSGHDTVSWYQQALGQGPQFIFQYYEEEERQRGNFPDRFSGHQFPNYSSELNVNALLLGDSALYLCASSRPRTGPPKNQPQHFGDGTRLSIL.

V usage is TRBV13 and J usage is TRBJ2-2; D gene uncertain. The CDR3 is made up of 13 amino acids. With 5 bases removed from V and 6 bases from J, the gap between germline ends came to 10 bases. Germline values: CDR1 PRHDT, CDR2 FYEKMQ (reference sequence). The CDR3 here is CASSTPAAGELFF. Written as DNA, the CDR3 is TGTGCCAGCAGCACCCCGGCCGCCGGGGAGCTGTTTTTT.

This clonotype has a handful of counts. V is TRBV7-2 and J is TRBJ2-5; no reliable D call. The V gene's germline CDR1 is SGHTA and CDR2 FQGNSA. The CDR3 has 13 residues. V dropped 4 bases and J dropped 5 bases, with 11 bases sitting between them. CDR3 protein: CASSSGFGETQYF. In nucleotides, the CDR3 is TGTGCCAGCAGCTCAGGCTTCGGGGAGACCCAGTACTTC.

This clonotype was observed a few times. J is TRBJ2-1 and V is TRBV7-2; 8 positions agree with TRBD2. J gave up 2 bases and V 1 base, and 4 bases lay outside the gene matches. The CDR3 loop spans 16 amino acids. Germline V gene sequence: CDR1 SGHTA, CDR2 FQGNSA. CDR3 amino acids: CASSLEGTSPYNEQFF. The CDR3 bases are TGTGCCAGCAGCTTAGAAGGGACTAGTCCCTACAATGAGCAGTTCTTC.

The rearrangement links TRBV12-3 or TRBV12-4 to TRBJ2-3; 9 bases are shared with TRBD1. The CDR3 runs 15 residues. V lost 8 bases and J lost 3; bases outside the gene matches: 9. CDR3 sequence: CASRRDRALTDTQYF. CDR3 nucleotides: TGTGCCAGCCGGCGGGACAGGGCATTAACAGATACGCAGTATTTT.

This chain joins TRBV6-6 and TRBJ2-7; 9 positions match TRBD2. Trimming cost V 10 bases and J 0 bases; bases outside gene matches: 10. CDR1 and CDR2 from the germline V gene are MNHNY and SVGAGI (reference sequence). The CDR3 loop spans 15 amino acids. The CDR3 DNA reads TGTGCCACCAGAAATAGCGGGAGTTTCTCCTACGAGCAGTACTTC. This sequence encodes CATRNSGSFSYEQYF.

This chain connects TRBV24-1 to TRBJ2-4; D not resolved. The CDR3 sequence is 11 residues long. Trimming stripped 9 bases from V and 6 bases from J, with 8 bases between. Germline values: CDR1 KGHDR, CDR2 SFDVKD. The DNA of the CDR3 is TGTGCCACCTCCCTGGGAAACATTCAGTACTTC. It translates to CATSLGNIQYF.

The CDR3: CASRRGGQSYEQYF. CDR3 DNA: TGTGCCAGCAGAAGGGGGGGACAGTCCTACGAGCAGTACTTC. The rearrangement links TRBV6-2 or TRBV6-3 to TRBJ2-7, with D perhaps being TRBD1 or TRBD2 (7 bases each). Germline loops: CDR1 MNHEY, CDR2 SVGEGT. Between the trimmed V and J ends, which lost 6 bases and 1 base, there was a span of 13 bases. This CDR3 comprises 14 residues.

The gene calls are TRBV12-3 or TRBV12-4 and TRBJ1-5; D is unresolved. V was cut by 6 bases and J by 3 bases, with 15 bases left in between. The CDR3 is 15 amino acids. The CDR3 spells CASSLSSTTNQPQHF. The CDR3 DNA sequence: TGTGCCAGCAGCCTATCCAGTACAACCAATCAGCCCCAGCATTTT.

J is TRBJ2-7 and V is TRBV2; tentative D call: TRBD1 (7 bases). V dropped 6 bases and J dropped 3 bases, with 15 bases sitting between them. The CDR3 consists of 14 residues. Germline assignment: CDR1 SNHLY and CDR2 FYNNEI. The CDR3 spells CASSSYRGGYEQYF. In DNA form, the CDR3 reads TGTGCCAGCAGCTCCTACAGGGGAGGCTACGAGCAGTACTTC.

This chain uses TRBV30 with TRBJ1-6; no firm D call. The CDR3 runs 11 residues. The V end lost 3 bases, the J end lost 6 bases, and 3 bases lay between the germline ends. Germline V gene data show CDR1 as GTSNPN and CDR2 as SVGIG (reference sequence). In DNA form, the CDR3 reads TGTGCCTGGAGCGGTAATTCACCCCTCCACTTT. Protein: CAWSGNSPLHF.

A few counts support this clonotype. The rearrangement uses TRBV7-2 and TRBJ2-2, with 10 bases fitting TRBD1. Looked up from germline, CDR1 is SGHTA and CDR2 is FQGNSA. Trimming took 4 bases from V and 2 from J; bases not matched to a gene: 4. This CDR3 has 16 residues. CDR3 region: CASSSRQGANTGELFF. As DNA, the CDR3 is TGTGCCAGCAGCTCCCGACAGGGGGCCAACACCGGGGAGCTGTTTTTT.

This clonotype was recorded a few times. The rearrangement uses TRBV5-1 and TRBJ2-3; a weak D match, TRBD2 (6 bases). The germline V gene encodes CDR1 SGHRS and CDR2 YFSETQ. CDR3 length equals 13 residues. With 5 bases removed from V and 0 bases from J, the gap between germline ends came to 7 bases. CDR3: CASRSGSTDTQYF. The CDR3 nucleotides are TGCGCCAGCAGAAGCGGGAGCACAGATACGCAGTATTTT.

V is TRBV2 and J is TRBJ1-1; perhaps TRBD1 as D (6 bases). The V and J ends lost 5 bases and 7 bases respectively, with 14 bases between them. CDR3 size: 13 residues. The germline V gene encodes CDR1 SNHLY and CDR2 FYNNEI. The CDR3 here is CASSSYRDVEAFF. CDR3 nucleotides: TGTGCCAGCAGTAGCTACAGGGACGTTGAAGCTTTCTTT.

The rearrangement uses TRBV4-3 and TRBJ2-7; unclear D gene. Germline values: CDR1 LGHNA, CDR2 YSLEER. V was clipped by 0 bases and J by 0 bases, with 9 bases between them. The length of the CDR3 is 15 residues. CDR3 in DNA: TGCGCCAGCAGCCAAGAGCTGTCAGGCTCCTACGAGCAGTACTTC. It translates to CASSQELSGSYEQYF.